The 17 T cell receptor beta chains below all came from one sample that was sequenced in a study of blood T cell repertoires in COVID-19. Produced via immunoSEQ multiplex PCR; TCRdb's table is partial and in-frame only. The top ten hold roughly 1.4% of the sample, which has hundreds of thousands of clones, roughly 88% seen once. Sequenced sample: peripheral blood. All receptors derive from a woman aged 30 to 39 with active or convalescent COVID-19.

The rearrangement links TRBV19 to TRBJ1-4; D might be TRBD1 (6 bases). The CDR3 loop spans 13 amino acids. V was shortened by 7 bases and J by 8 bases, with 14 bases between the two germline ends. Looked up from germline, CDR1 is LNHDA and CDR2 is SQIVND (reference sequence). The CDR3 coding sequence is TGTGCCAGTACACAGGGTTTAGTGGAAAAACTGTTTTTT. Its translation is CASTQGLVEKLFF.

The chain couples TRBV11-3 to TRBJ2-7; 12 bases fit TRBD1. The V segment lost 4 bases and the J segment 3 bases; nucleotides outside the gene matches: 7. The germline CDR1 and CDR2 sequences are SGHNT and YENEEA. The CDR3 extends over 16 amino acids. The chain's CDR3 is CASSSGTGGPSYEQYF. As DNA, the CDR3 is TGTGCCAGCAGCTCCGGGACAGGGGGCCCGAGCTACGAGCAGTACTTC.

V and J are TRBV9 and TRBJ2-3; 9 bases map to TRBD2. The V gene's germline CDR1 is SGDLS and CDR2 YYNGEE. Trimming cost V 4 bases and J 0 bases; bases outside gene matches: 9. The CDR3 covers 17 residues. CDR3 sequence (DNA): TGTGCCAGCAGCCACCATATTAGCGGGGGAAGCACAGATACGCAGTATTTT. Its protein is CASSHHISGGSTDTQYF.

The chain uses TRBV12-2 and TRBJ2-1; the table's D call, TRBD2, was not checked against the DNA. TRBV12-2 constitutes a pseudogene. This CDR3 contains 16 residues. The CDR3 nucleotides are TGTGCAAGTCGCCCCGTCGGGACTCCTCCCATCCGTGAGCAGTTCTTC. This codes for CASRPVGTPPIREQFF.

V and J are TRBV6-2 or TRBV6-3 and TRBJ2-7; D call uncertain. There are 12 residues in the CDR3. The V gene's germline CDR1 is MNHEY and CDR2 SVGEGT. V lost 2 bases and J 3 bases, leaving 5 bases between the germline ends. CDR3 protein: CASSYEVYEQYF. DNA of the CDR3: TGTGCCAGCAGTTACGAGGTCTACGAGCAGTACTTC.

This rearrangement joins TRBV18 to TRBJ1-1, with D uncertain. The CDR3 has 14 amino acids. The V end was cut by 0 bases, the J end by 1 base, with 6 bases between. Germline-derived CDR1 and CDR2 are KGHSH and LQKENI. In DNA form, the CDR3 reads TGTGCCAGCTCACCACCCACGGGGAACACTGAAGCTTTCTTT. Translated: CASSPPTGNTEAFF.

This clone has only one observation. The J gene is TRBJ1-3, the V gene TRBV18; 7 bases line up with TRBD1. The CDR3 sequence is 22 residues long. Germline CDR1 reads KGHSH; CDR2 reads LQKENI. V trimming: 4 bases; J trimming: 0 bases; junction bases outside the gene matches: 24. The CDR3 region is CASSRTITTGRRSARSGNTIYF. The CDR3 DNA follows: TGTGCCAGCTCACGGACTATAACGACAGGGCGCCGCTCAGCACGCTCTGGAAACACCATATATTTT.

A single count supports this clone. The gene calls are TRBV7-9 and TRBJ2-5, with TRBD2 identical over 8 bases. The CDR3 runs to 14 residues. V lost 1 base and J lost 5; bases outside the gene matches: 3. Per germline, CDR1 SEHNR and CDR2 FQNEAQ (reference sequence). CDR3 sequence reads: CASSLDPSGETQYF. For the CDR3, the DNA is TGTGCCAGCAGCTTAGATCCTAGCGGGGAGACCCAGTACTTC.

The CDR3 bases are TGTGCCACTAGACAGGGGCAGGGTGGAAACACCATATATTTT. It yields the protein CATRQGQGGNTIYF. The chain uses TRBV6-6 and TRBJ1-3; 8 bases match TRBD1. The CDR3 loop spans 14 amino acids. With V trimmed by 10 bases and J by 3 bases, 8 bases remained unmatched. Germline assignment: CDR1 MNHNY and CDR2 SVGAGI (reference sequence).

J is TRBJ2-1 and V is TRBV3-1 (or the pseudogene TRBV3-2); D remains ambiguous. Germline V gene data show CDR1 as LGHDT and CDR2 as YNNKEL (reference sequence). With 4 bases removed from V and 12 bases from J, the gap between germline ends came to 13 bases. This CDR3 is 12 amino acids long. The CDR3 spells CASSRPDLGQFF. In DNA, the CDR3 is TGTGCCAGCAGCCGCCCCGATCTAGGGCAGTTCTTC.

This clone showed up just a few times. The chain is built from TRBV18 and TRBJ1-2; possible D gene TRBD1, 5 bases. The CDR3 consists of 13 residues. CDR1 is KGHSH and CDR2 is LQKENI in the germline V gene. The V end lost 3 bases, the J end lost 3 bases, and 8 bases lay between the germline ends. The CDR3 sequence is CASSPLGDYGYTF. For the CDR3, the DNA is TGTGCCAGCTCACCCTTAGGGGACTATGGCTACACCTTC.

This chain joins TRBV10-2 and TRBJ1-5; 7 bases align to TRBD1. V shed 6 bases and J 3 bases; nucleotides not matched to a gene: 5. The germline gives CDR1 WSHSY, CDR2 SAAADI. CDR3 length equals 14 residues. The CDR3 is CASRPTGNNQPQHF. The CDR3 nucleotides read TGCGCCAGCAGGCCGACAGGGAACAATCAGCCCCAGCATTTT.

The chain uses TRBV5-1 and TRBJ2-7, with 13 bases lining up with TRBD2. Germline V gene data show CDR1 as SGHRS and CDR2 as YFSETQ. Trimming took 3 bases from V and 0 from J; bases not matched to a gene: 6. CDR3 length: 17 amino acids. Here the CDR3 DNA reads TGCGCCAGCAGCTCCTCGACTAGCGGGAGGACCTCCTACGAGCAGTACTTC. This encodes CASSSSTSGRTSYEQYF.

The CDR3 DNA follows: TGTGCCACCCGTCCAGGGATGAACACTGAAGCTTTCTTT. As protein: CATRPGMNTEAFF. V usage is TRBV19 and J usage is TRBJ1-1; tentative D call: TRBD1 (5 bases). V was clipped by 10 bases and J by 0 bases, with 12 bases between them. This CDR3 contains 13 residues. In germline, CDR1 is LNHDA, CDR2 SQIVND (reference sequence).

The gene calls are TRBV6-4 and TRBJ2-5; 10 bases agree with TRBD2. The CDR3 is made up of 14 amino acids. V shed 4 bases and J 5 bases; nucleotides not matched to a gene: 4. The V gene's germline CDR1 is MRHNA and CDR2 SNTAGT. The DNA for the CDR3 is TGTGCCAGCAGTGGGGAGCGGGGGGGTGAGACCCAGTACTTC. Protein product: CASSGERGGETQYF.

CDR3 in DNA: TGTGCCAGCAGTTTAACAGCGGGAGGCGCTTACTCTGGGGCCAACGTCCTGACTTTC. Its translation is CASSLTAGGAYSGANVLTF. The rearrangement uses TRBV27 and TRBJ2-6, with 9 bases lining up with TRBD2. The CDR3 sequence is 19 residues long. The germline CDR1 and CDR2 sequences are MNHEY and SMNVEV (reference sequence). J was trimmed by 0 bases and V by 2 bases; bases with no gene match: 8.

The CDR3 DNA follows: TGTGCCAGCTCTCCCCGGACAGGGCCCTACGAGCAGTACTTC. It translates to CASSPRTGPYEQYF. The chain recombines TRBV18 with TRBJ2-7, with 8 bases fitting TRBD1. The V segment lost 6 bases and the J segment 2 bases; nucleotides outside the gene matches: 6. Germline CDR1 and CDR2: KGHSH and LQKENI. CDR3 length: 14 amino acids.